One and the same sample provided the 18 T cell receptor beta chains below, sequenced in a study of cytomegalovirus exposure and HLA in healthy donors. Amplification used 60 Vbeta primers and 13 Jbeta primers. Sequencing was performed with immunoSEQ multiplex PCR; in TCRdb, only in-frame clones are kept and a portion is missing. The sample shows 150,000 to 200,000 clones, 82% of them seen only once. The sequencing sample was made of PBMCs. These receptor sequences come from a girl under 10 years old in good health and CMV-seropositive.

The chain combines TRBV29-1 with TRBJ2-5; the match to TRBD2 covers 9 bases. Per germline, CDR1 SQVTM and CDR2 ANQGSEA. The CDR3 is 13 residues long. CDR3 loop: CIQSAGGEETQYF. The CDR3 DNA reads TGCATCCAGTCGGCGGGAGGGGAAGAGACCCAGTACTTC.

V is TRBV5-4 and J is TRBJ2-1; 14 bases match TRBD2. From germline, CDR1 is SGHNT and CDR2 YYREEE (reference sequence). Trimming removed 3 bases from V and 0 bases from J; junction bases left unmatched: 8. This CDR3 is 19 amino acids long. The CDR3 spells CASSSPGLAGGLSYNEQFF. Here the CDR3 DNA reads TGTGCCAGCAGCTCACCCGGACTAGCGGGAGGCCTCTCCTACAATGAGCAGTTCTTC.

CDR3 sequence reads: CASSLNSRVRAFF. The CDR3 DNA sequence: TGCGCCAGCAGCTTGAATTCACGGGTTCGAGCTTTCTTT. The rearrangement joins TRBV5-1 to TRBJ1-1; no reliable D call. The CDR3 contains 13 residues. The V end was cut by 1 base, the J end by 10 bases, with 14 bases between. Germline V gene sequence: CDR1 SGHRS, CDR2 YFSETQ.

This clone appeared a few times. Here the CDR3 DNA reads TGTGCCAGCAGTATCAAGACAGGGGCTTTCACAGATACGCAGTATTTT. It yields the protein CASSIKTGAFTDTQYF. This chain joins TRBV7-6 and TRBJ2-3; 8 positions match TRBD1. With V trimmed by 6 bases and J by 2 bases, 10 bases remained unmatched. The CDR3 has 16 amino acids. Germline V CDR1 and CDR2: SGHVS, FNYEAQ.

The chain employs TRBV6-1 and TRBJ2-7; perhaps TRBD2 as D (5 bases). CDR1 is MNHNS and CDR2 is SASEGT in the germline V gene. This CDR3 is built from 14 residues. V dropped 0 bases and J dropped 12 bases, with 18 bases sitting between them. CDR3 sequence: CASSEAGGLDEGYF. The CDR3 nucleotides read TGTGCCAGCAGTGAAGCCGGAGGACTGGACGAGGGGTACTTC.

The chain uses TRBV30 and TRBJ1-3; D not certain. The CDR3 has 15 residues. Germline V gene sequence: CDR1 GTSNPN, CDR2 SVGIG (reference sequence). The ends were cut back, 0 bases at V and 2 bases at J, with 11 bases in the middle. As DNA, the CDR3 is TGTGCCTGGAGTGTACGTCGGGGAACTGGAAACACCATATATTTT. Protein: CAWSVRRGTGNTIYF. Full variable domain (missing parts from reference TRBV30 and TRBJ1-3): SQTIHQWPATLVQPVGSPLSLECTVEGTSNPNLYWYRQAAGRGLQLLFYSVGIGQISSEVPQNLSASRPQDRQFILSSKKLLLSDSGFYLCAWSVRRGTGNTIYFGEGSWLTVV.

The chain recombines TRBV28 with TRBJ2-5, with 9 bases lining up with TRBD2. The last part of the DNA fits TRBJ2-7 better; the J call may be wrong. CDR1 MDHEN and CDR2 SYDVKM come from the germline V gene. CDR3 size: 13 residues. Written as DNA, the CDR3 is TGTGCCAGCGCCCTAGCGGGAAGGTACGAGCAGTACTTC. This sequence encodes CASALAGRYEQYF.

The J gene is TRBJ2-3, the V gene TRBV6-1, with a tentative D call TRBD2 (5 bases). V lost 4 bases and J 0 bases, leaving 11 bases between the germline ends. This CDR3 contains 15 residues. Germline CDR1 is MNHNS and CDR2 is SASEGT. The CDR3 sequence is CASSGSGGSTDTQYF. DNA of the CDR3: TGTGCCAGCAGTGGGTCCGGCGGGAGCACAGATACGCAGTATTTT.

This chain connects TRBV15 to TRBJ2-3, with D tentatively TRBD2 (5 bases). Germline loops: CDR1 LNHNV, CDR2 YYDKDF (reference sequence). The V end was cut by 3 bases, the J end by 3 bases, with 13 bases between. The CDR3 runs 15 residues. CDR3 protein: CATSRGPPGTDTQYF. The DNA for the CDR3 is TGTGCCACCAGCAGGGGCCCCCCGGGGACAGATACGCAGTATTTT.

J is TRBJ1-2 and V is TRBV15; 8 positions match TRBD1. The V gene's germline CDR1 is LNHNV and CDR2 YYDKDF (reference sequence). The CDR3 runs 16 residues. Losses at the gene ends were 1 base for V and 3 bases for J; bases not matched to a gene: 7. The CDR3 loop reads CATSRGAGRGHYGYTF. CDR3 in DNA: TGTGCCACCAGCAGAGGGGCGGGCAGGGGGCACTATGGCTACACCTTC.

The CDR3 DNA reads TGTGCCTGGGCAGGAGGGCCGGCGGGAGATACGCAGTATTTT. Amino acid sequence: CAWAGGPAGDTQYF. V usage is TRBV30 and J usage is TRBJ2-3, with D possibly matching TRBD2 (6 bases). This CDR3 has 14 residues. Germline V gene data show CDR1 as GTSNPN and CDR2 as SVGIG (reference sequence). Trimming removed 5 bases at V and 5 bases at J, with 17 bases between.

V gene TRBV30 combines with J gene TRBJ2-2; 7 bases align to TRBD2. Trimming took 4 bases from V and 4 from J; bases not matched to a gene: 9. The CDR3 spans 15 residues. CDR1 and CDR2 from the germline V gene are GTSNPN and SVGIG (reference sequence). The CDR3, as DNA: TGTGCCTGGAAGGGGATCGGCGGGGGCACCGGGGAGCTGTTTTTT. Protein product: CAWKGIGGGTGELFF.

The CDR3 loop is CASSDPPKGALGGTEAFF. CDR3 sequence (DNA): TGTGCCAGCAGTGATCCCCCTAAGGGGGCGCTGGGAGGAACTGAAGCTTTCTTT. The chain uses TRBV2 and TRBJ1-1, with 7 bases lining up with TRBD1. The germline gives CDR1 SNHLY, CDR2 FYNNEI. J was trimmed by 5 bases and V by 3 bases; bases with no gene match: 18. This CDR3 is built from 18 residues.

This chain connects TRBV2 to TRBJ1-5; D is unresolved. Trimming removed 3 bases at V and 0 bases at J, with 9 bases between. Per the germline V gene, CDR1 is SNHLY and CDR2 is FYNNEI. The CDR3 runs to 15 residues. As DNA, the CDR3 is TGTGCCAGCAGTGATACCGGTTATAGCAATCAGCCCCAGCATTTT. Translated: CASSDTGYSNQPQHF.

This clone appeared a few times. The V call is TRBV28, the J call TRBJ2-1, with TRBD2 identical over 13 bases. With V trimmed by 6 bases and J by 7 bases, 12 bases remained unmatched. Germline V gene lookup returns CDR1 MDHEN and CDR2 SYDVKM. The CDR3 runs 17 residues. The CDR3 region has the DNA TGTGCCAGCAGCCCTTTTAACAAGGGACTAGCGGGAAATGAGCAGTTCTTC. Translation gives CASSPFNKGLAGNEQFF.

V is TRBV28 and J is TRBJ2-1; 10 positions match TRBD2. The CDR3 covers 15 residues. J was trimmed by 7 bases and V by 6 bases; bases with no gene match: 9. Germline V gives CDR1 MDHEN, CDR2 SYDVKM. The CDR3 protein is CASRKLAGRSNEQFF. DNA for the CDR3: TGTGCCAGCAGGAAACTAGCGGGAAGGAGTAATGAGCAGTTCTTC.

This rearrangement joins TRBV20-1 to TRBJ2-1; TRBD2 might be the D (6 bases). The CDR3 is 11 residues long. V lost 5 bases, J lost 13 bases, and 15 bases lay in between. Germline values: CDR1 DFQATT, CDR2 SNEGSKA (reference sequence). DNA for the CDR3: TGCAGTGCTGGGACTTTGGACGTACAGTTCTTC. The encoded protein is CSAGTLDVQFF.

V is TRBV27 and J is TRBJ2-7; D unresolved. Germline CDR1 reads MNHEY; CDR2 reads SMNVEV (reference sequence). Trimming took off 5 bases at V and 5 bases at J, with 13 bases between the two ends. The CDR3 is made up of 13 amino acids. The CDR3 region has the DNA TGTGCCAGCAGTCCATCAACAACCCACGAGCAGTACTTC. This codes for CASSPSTTHEQYF.